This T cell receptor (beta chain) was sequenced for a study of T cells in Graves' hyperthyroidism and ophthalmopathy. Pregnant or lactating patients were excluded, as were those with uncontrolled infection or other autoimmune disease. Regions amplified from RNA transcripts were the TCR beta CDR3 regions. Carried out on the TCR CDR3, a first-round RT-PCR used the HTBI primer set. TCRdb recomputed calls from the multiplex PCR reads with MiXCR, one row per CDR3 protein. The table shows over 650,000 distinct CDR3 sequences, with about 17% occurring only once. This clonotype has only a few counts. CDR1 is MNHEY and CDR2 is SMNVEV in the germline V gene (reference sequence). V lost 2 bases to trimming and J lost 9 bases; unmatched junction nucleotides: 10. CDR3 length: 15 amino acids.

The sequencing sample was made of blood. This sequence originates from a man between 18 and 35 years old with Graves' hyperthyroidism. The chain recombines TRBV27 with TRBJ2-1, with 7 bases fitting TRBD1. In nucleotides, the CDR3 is TGTGCCAGCAGTTTAAGGCGACAGGGATCGGGTGAGCAGTTCTTC. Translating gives CASSLRRQGSGEQFF.